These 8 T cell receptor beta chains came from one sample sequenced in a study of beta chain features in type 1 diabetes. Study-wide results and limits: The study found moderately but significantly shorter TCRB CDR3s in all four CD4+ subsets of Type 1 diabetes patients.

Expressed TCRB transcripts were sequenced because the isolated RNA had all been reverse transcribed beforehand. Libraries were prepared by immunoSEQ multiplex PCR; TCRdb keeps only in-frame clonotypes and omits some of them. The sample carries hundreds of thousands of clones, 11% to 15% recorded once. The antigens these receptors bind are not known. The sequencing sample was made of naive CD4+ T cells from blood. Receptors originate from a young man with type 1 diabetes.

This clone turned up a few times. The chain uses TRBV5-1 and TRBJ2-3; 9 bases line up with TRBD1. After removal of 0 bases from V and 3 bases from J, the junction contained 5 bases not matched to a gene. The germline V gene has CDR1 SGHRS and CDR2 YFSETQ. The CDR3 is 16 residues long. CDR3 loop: CASSLAGTGTTDTQYF. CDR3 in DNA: TGCGCCAGCAGCTTGGCCGGGACAGGGACTACAGATACGCAGTATTTT. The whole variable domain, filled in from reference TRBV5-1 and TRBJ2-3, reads KAGVTQTPRYLIKTRGQQVTLSCSPISGHRSVSWYQQTPGQGLQFLFEYFSETQRNKGNFPGRFSGRQFSNSRSEMNVSTLELGDSALYLCASSLAGTGTTDTQYFGPGTRLTVL.

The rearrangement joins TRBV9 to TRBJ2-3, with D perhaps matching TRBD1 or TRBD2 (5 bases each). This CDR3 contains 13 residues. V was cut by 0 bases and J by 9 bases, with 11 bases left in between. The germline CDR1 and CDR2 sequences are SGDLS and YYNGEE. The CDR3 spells CASSVALGDTQYF. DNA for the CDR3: TGTGCCAGCAGCGTAGCCCTTGGGGACACGCAGTATTTT.

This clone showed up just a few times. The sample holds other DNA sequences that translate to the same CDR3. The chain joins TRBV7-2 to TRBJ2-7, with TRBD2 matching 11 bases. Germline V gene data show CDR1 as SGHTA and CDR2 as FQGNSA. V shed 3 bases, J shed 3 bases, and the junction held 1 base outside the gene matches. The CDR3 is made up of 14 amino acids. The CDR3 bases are TGTGCCAGCAGCTTTGGGACTAGCGGCTACGAGCAGTACTTC. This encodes CASSFGTSGYEQYF.

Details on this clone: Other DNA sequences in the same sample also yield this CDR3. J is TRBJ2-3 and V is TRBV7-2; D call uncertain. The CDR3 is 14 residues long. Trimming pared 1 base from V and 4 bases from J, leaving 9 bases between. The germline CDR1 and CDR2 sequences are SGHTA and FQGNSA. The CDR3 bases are TGTGCCAGCAGCTTAGAGTTGGCAGCAGATACGCAGTATTTT. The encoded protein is CASSLELAADTQYF.

CDR3 residues: CASSPAGTVLYEQYF. CDR3 in DNA: TGTGCCAGCAGCCCTGCGGGCACAGTCCTCTACGAGCAGTACTTC. The chain is built from TRBV6-5 and TRBJ2-7; D is perhaps TRBD2 (5 bases). CDR1 and CDR2 (germline): MNHEY, SVGAGI. The V end lost 6 bases, the J end lost 3 bases, and 18 bases lay between the germline ends. This CDR3 has 15 amino acids.

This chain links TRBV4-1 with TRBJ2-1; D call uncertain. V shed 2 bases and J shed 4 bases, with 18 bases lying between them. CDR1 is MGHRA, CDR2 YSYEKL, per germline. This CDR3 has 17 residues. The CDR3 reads CASSQIARRSWYNEQFF. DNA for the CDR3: TGCGCCAGCAGCCAAATCGCCCGGCGGAGCTGGTACAATGAGCAGTTCTTC.

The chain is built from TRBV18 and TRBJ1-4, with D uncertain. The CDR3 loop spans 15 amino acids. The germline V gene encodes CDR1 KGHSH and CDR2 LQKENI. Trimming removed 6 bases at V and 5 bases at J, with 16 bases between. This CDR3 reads CASSERTGGNEKLFF. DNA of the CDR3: TGTGCCAGCTCGGAAAGGACCGGCGGGAATGAAAAACTGTTTTTT. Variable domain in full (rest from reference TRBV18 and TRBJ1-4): NAGVMQNPRHLVRRRGQEARLRCSPMKGHSHVYWYRQLPEEGLKFMVYLQKENIIDESGMPKERFSAEFPKEGPSILRIQQVVRGDSAAYFCASSERTGGNEKLFFGSGTQLSVL.

The CDR3 here is CASSLATGVAYNEQFF. CDR3 DNA sequence: TGTGCCAGCAGCTTAGCCACAGGAGTTGCCTACAATGAGCAGTTCTTC. J is TRBJ2-1 and V is TRBV7-9, with D perhaps matching TRBD1 (5 bases). CDR3 length: 16 residues. The germline V and J ends were trimmed by 0 bases and 2 bases, with 11 bases remaining between them. Germline CDR1 reads SEHNR; CDR2 reads FQNEAQ (reference sequence). Using reference TRBV7-9 and TRBJ2-1 for the parts outside the CDR3, the full variable domain is DTGVSQNPRHKITKRGQNVTFRCDPISEHNRLYWYRQTLGQGPEFLTYFQNEAQLEKSRLLSDRFSAERPKGSFSTLEIQRTEQGDSAMYLCASSLATGVAYNEQFFGPGTRLTVL.